The sequence of this T cell receptor (beta chain) was determined in a study of blood T cell repertoires in COVID-19. In the study overall: Acute and convalescent COVID-19 specimens originated in the United States, Italy and Spain. T cells, B-cell-depleted T cells, or PBMCs provided the cDNA or gDNA that served as material.

The J segment lost 4 bases and the V segment lost 0 bases, leaving 4 bases of the junction unmatched. CDR3 size: 15 residues. Sequencing used immunoSEQ multiplex PCR; TCRdb keeps in-frame clones, though not all of them. The sample includes roughly 100,000 clones, roughly 87% seen only once; the top ten take under 20%. The receptor was derived from a woman older than 75 in a cohort sampled during active COVID-19. Sequenced: peripheral blood. This sequence joins TRBV23-1 and TRBJ1-1; 8 bases fit TRBD1. TRBV23-1 is an open reading frame, and its role is uncertain. The CDR3 region has the DNA TGCGCCAGCAGTCAATCCAGGGGGCGGGTCACTGAAGCTTTCTTT. Its protein product is CASSQSRGRVTEAFF.